These T cell receptor beta chains were read from a single sample in a study of metastatic and nonmetastatic thyroid tumors. With MiXCR, TCRdb called clones anew from the PCR reads. The sample holds under 25,000 clones, 22% seen once. The sample was adjacent normal tissue. The receptors stem from a female donor with papillary thyroid cancer or a benign thyroid nodule (not recorded which). Some clones in this sample may be carry-over from other donors' samples. CDR3s include the opening cysteine and the closing phenylalanine or tryptophan. Fields, in order: D gene, clone size, V gene, J gene, CDR3 length, CDR3 DNA, CDR3 protein. The D gene is left open where the match is weak. Size values are once, few and many counts, or a class for expanded clones, and some rows have none.

-	few	TRBV6-1	TRBJ1-2	14	TGTGCCAGCAGTGACCGCACAGGGTTGCATGGCTACACCTTC	CASSDRTGLHGYTF
-	-	TRBV27	TRBJ2-2	17	TGTGGGTGGAGTTCCCGGCTCGGGGGAAGCGGGCCCGGGGAGCTGTTTTTT	CGWSSRLGGSGPGELFF
-	few	TRBV9	TRBJ2-7	14	TGTGCCAGCAGCGCCCAAACGGGAAGATCCGAGCAGTACTTC	CASSAQTGRSEQYF
-	-	TRBV7-6	TRBJ2-2	13	TGTGCCGGCAGCTTAGTTTGGACCGGGGAGCTGTTTTTT	CAGSLVWTGELFF
-	-	TRBV6-4	TRBJ1-2	14	TGTGCCAGCAGTTCTCTGACAGGAAAATATGGCTACACCTTC	CASSSLTGKYGYTF
-	-	TRBV7-9	TRBJ2-5	13	TGTACCAGCAGATTAACCACAGGAGATACCCAGTACTTC	CTSRLTTGDTQYF
-	few	TRBV19	TRBJ1-2	14	TGTGCCAGTAGTATCGGCAGTTTCTTGGACGGCTACACCTTC	CASSIGSFLDGYTF
-	-	TRBV7-2	TRBJ2-4	16	TGTGCCAGCAGCTTAGTGGCAGGGTCTAGCCAAAACATTCAGTACTTC	CASSLVAGSSQNIQYF
TRBD1	once	TRBV7-9	TRBJ1-5	14	TGTGCCAGCAGCTTTGGGGCAGGGGGTCAGCCCCAGCATTTT	CASSFGAGGQPQHF
-	medium-sized	TRBV2	TRBJ1-4	14	TGTGCCAGCAGTGACCGGGAGATTAATGAAAAACTGTTTTTT	CASSDREINEKLFF
-	-	TRBV19	TRBJ1-1	15	TGTGCCAGTAGAAGGGGCGCGGGGATTATTGCTGAAGCTTTCTTT	CASRRGAGIIAEAFF
TRBD2	-	TRBV18	TRBJ2-3	16	TGTGCCAGCTCATTTAGGACTAGCGGGAGTGCAGATACGCAGTATTTT	CASSFRTSGSADTQYF
-	few	TRBV6-2/TRBV6-3	TRBJ1-1	13	TGTGCCAGCAAAGGAAGCCAAAGTCTTGAAGCTTTCTTT	CASKGSQSLEAFF
TRBD2	-	TRBV11-2	TRBJ2-7	15	TGTGCCAGCAGCCAGCGGGGTAGACTCTCCTACGAGCAGTACTTC	CASSQRGRLSYEQYF
-	few	TRBV5-1	TRBJ1-1	15	TGCGCCAGCAGCTTGGTTGGATGGGTCAACACTGAAGCTTTCTTT	CASSLVGWVNTEAFF
-	many	TRBV4-3	TRBJ1-4	17	TGCGCCAGCAGCTCTCGAACGGGGGGCATGGCTAATGAAAAACTGTTTTTT	CASSSRTGGMANEKLFF
-	few	TRBV27	TRBJ2-1	14	TGTGCCAGCAGTTTACGCACCTCCTACAATGAGCAGTTCTTC	CASSLRTSYNEQFF
-	medium-sized	TRBV6-6	TRBJ1-6	15	TGTGCCAGCAGTTACGCAGGGAGCGGCAATTCACCCCTCCACTTT	CASSYAGSGNSPLHF
-	-	TRBV11-2	TRBJ2-3	14	TGTGCCAACAGCTTAGGTTGGGAATCGGATACGCAGTATTTT	CANSLGWESDTQYF
-	-	TRBV9	TRBJ2-3	12	TGTGCCAGCAGCGATATCACAGATACGCAGTATTTT	CASSDITDTQYF
TRBD1	-	TRBV2	TRBJ1-2	14	TGTGCCAGCAGTGAAGCAGGGGGCAGATATGGCTACACCTTC	CASSEAGGRYGYTF
TRBD1	few	TRBV27	TRBJ1-4	12	TGTGCCAGCGGCGGGACAGGGTCAAAACTGTTTTTT	CASGGTGSKLFF
TRBD2	few	TRBV27	TRBJ2-7	18	TGTGCCAGCAGTTTACCGACTAGCGGGAGCCACTCTGGATACGAGCAGTACTTC	CASSLPTSGSHSGYEQYF
-	-	TRBV2	TRBJ2-4	15	TGTGCCAGCAGTGACAGGGGATTAGAGGGTACGCTTCAGTACTTC	CASSDRGLEGTLQYF
-	few	TRBV6-1	TRBJ1-6	13	TGTGCCGTCTCAGGACGCTATAATTCACCCCTCCACTTT	CAVSGRYNSPLHF
-	-	TRBV7-9	TRBJ2-7	12	TGTACCAGCAGCCGTGGACTGAGTGAGCAGTACTTC	CTSSRGLSEQYF
-	-	TRBV7-2	TRBJ2-5	15	TGTGCCAGCAGCTTGTGGGTAGCAGCGAGGGAGACCCAGTACTTC	CASSLWVAARETQYF